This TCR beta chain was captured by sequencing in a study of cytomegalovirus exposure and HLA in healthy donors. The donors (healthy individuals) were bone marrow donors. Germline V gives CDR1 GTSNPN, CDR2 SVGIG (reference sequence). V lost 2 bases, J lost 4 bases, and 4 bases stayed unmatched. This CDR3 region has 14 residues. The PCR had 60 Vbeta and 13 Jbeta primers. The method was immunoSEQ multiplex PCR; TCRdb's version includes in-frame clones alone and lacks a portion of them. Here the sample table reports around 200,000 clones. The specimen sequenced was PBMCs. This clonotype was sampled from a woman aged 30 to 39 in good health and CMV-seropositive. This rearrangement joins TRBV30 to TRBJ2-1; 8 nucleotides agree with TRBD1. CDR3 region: CAWSKTGDYNEQFF. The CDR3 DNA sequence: TGTGCCTGGAGTAAGACAGGGGATTACAATGAGCAGTTCTTC.